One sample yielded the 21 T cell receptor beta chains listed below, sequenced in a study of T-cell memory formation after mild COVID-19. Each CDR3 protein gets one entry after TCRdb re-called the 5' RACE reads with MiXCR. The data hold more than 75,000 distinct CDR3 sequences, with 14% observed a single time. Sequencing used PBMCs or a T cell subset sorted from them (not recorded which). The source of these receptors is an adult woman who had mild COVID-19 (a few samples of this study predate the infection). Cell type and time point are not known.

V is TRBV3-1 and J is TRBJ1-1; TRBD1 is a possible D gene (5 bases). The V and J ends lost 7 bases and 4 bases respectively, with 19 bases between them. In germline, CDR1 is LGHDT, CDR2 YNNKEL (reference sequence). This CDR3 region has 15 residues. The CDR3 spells CASTRGGSGFTEAFF. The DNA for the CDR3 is TGTGCCAGCACCCGGGGCGGCAGTGGGTTCACTGAAGCTTTCTTT.

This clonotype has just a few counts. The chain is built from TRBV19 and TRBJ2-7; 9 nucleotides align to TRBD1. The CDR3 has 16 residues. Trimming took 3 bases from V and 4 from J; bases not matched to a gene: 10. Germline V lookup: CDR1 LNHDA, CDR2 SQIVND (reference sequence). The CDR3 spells CASSILQGAKVYEQYF. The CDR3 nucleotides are TGTGCCAGTAGTATCCTACAGGGGGCAAAGGTTTACGAGCAGTACTTC. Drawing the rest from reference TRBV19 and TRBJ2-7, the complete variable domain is DGGITQSPKYLFRKEGQNVTLSCEQNLNHDAMYWYRQDPGQGLRLIYYSQIVNDFQKGDIAEGYSVSREKKESFPLTVTSAQKNPTAFYLCASSILQGAKVYEQYFGPGTRLTVT.

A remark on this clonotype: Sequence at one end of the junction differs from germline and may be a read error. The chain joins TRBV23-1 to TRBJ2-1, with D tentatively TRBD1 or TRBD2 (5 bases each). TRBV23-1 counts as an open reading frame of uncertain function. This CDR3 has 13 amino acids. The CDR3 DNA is TGCGCCAGCAGTCAATCGAGGGGAAAGGGGCTGGACTTC. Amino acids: CASSQSRGKGLDF.

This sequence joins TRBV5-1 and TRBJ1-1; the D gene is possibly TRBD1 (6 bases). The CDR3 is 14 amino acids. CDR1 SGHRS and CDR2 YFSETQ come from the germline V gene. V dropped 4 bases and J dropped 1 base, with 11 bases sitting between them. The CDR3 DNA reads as TGCGCCAGCAGCGGGGGACACTCGAACACTGAAGCTTTCTTT. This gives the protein CASSGGHSNTEAFF. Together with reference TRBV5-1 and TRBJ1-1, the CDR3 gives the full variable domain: KAGVTQTPRYLIKTRGQQVTLSCSPISGHRSVSWYQQTPGQGLQFLFEYFSETQRNKGNFPGRFSGRQFSNSRSEMNVSTLELGDSALYLCASSGGHSNTEAFFGQGTRLTVV.

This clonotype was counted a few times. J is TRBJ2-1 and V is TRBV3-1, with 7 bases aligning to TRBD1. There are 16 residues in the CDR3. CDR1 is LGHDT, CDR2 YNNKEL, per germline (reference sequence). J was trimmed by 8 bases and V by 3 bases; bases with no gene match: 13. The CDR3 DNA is TGTGCCAGCAGCCACATAGAGGGGGCTGGGGTCGATGAGCAGTTCTTC. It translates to CASSHIEGAGVDEQFF.

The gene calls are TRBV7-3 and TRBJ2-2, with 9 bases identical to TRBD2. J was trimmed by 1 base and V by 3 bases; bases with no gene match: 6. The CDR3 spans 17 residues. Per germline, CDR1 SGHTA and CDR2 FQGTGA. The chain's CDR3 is CASSFLLSGGNTGELFF. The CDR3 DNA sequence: TGTGCCAGCAGCTTCCTACTTAGCGGGGGGAACACCGGGGAGCTGTTTTTT.

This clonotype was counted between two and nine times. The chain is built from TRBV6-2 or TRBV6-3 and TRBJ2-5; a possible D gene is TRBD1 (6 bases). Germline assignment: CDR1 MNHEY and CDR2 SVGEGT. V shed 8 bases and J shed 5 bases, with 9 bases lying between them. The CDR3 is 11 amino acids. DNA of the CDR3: TGTGCCAGCGCAACAGGGGAGACCCAGTACTTC. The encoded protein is CASATGETQYF.

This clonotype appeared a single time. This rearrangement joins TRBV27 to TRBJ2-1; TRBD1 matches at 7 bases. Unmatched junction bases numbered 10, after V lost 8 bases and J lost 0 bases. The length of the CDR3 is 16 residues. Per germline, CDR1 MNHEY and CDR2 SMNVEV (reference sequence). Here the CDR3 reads CASFRQGRSSYNEQFF. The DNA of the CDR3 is TGTGCCAGCTTCAGACAGGGACGAAGCTCCTACAATGAGCAGTTCTTC.

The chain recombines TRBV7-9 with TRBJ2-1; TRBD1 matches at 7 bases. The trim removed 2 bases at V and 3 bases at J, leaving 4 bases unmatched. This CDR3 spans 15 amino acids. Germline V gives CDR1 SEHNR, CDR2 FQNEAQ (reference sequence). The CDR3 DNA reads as TGTGCCAGCAGCTTACCGCAGGGGGACTACAATGAGCAGTTCTTC. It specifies CASSLPQGDYNEQFF.

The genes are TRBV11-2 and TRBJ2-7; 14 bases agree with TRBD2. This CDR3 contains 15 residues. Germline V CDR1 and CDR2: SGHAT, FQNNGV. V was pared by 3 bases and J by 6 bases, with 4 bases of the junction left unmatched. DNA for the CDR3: TGTGCCAGCAGCTTTGGGACTAGCGGGAGATTCGAGCAGTACTTC. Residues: CASSFGTSGRFEQYF.

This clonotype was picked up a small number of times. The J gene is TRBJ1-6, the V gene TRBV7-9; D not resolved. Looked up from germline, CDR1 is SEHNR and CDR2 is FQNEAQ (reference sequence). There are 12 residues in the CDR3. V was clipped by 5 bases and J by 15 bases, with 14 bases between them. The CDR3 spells CASSPVTGNLHF. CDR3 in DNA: TGTGCCAGCAGCCCAGTGACGGGGAACCTCCACTTT.

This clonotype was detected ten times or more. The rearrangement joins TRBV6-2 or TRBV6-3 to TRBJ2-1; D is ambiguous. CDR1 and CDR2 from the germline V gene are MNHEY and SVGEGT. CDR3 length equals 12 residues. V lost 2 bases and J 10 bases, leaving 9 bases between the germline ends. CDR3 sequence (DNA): TGTGCCAGCAGTTACGGCGGAACAGAGCAGTTCTTC. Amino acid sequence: CASSYGGTEQFF.

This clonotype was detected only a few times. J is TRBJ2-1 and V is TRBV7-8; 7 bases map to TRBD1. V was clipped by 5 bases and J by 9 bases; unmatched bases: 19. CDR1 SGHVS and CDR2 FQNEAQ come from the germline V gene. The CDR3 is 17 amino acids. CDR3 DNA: TGTGCCAGCAGCCCGGAGACAACAGGGGCCGGCTACCTTGAGCAGTTCTTC. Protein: CASSPETTGAGYLEQFF.

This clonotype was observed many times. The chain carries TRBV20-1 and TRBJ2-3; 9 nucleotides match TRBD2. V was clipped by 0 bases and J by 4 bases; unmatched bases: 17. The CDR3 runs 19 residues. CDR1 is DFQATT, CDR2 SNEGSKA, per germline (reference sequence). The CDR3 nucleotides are TGCAGTGCTAGAGATTTCGAGCGGGGGGCCTCGACATCTTCAGATACGCAGTATTTT. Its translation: CSARDFERGASTSSDTQYF.

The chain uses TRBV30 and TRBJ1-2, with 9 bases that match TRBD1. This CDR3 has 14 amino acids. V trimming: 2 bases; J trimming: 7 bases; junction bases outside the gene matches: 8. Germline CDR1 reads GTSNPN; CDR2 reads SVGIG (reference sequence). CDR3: CAWSSGQGISGYTF. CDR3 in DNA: TGTGCCTGGAGTTCGGGACAGGGAATATCTGGCTACACCTTC.

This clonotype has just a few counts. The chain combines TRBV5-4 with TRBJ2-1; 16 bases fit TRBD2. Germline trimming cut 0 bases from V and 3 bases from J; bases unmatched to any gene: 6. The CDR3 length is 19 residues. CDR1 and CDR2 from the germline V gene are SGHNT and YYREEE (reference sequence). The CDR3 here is CASSLVGLAGGPGYNEQFF. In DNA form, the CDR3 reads TGTGCCAGCAGCTTGGTGGGACTAGCGGGAGGGCCGGGCTACAATGAGCAGTTCTTC. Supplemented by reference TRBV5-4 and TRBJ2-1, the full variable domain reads ETGVTQSPTHLIKTRGQQVTLRCSSQSGHNTVSWYQQALGQGPQFIFQYYREEENGRGNFPPRFSGLQFPNYSSELNVNALELDDSALYLCASSLVGLAGGPGYNEQFFGPGTRLTVL.

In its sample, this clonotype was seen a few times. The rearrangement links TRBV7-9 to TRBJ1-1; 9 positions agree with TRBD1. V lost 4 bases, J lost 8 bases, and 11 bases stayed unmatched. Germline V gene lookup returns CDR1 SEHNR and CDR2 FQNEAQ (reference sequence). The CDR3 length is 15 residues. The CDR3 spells CASSSQFTGGREAFF. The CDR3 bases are TGTGCCAGCAGCTCACAATTCACAGGGGGCAGGGAAGCTTTCTTT.

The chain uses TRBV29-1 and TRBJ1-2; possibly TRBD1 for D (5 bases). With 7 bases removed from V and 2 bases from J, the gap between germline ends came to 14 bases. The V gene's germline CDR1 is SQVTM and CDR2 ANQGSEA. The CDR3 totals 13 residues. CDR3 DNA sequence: TGCAGCGCCGTAGGGGATCAGAACTATGGCTACACCTTC. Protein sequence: CSAVGDQNYGYTF.

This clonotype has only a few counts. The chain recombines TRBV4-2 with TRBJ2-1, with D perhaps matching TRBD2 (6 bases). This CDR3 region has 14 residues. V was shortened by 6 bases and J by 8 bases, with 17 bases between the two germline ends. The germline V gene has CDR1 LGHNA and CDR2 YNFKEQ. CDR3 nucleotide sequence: TGTGCCAGCAGTCAGCCCGGGAGTAAGGATGAGCAGTTCTTC. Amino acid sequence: CASSQPGSKDEQFF.

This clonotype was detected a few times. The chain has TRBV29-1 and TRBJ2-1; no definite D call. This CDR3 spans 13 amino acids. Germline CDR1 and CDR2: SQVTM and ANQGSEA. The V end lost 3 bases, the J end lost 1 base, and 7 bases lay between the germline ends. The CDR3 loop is CSVDGESYNEQFF. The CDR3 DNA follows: TGCAGCGTTGATGGGGAATCCTACAATGAGCAGTTCTTC.

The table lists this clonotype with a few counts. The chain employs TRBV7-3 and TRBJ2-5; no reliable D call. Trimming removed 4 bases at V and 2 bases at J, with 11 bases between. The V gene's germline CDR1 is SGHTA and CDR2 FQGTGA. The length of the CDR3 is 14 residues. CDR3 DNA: TGTGCCAGCAGCTCTCCAGCCCCGCAAGAGACCCAGTACTTC. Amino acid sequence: CASSSPAPQETQYF.